One sample yielded the 19 T cell receptor beta chains listed below, sequenced in a study of T-cell memory formation after mild COVID-19. TCRdb reprocessed the 5' RACE reads via MiXCR and lists one record per CDR3 protein. In the table there are around 300,000 distinct CDR3 sequences, roughly an eighth of which are singletons. The sequencing sample was made of PBMCs or a T cell subset sorted from them (not recorded which). Every receptor here comes from a man between 18 and 29 years old who had mild COVID-19 (a few samples of this study predate the infection). Cell type and time point are not known.

This chain joins TRBV6-2 or TRBV6-3 and TRBJ2-2; the D is unclear. Germline CDR1 MNHEY, CDR2 SVGEGT. Deletions cut 7 bases from V and 3 bases from J, with 9 bases between. This CDR3 spans 13 amino acids. CDR3 protein: CASIQAHTGELFF. As DNA, the CDR3 is TGTGCCAGCATCCAGGCACACACCGGGGAGCTGTTTTTT.

The table lists this clonotype with many counts. This sequence joins TRBV18 and TRBJ2-1; 9 bases line up with TRBD2. Trimming took 4 bases from V and 6 from J; bases not matched to a gene: 10. Germline V lookup: CDR1 KGHSH, CDR2 LQKENI. The CDR3 has 16 amino acids. The CDR3: CASSLPGGGAVNEQFF. CDR3 nucleotide sequence: TGTGCCAGCTCACTGCCTGGCGGGGGGGCTGTCAATGAGCAGTTCTTC.

The chain is built from TRBV10-3 and TRBJ2-2, with D possibly TRBD1 on 6 matching bases. V was shortened by 3 bases and J by 2 bases, with 13 bases between the two germline ends. Germline V lookup: CDR1 ENHRY, CDR2 SYGVKD. The CDR3 covers 16 residues. This CDR3 is CAISETQGANTGELFF. CDR3 bases: TGTGCCATCAGTGAAACACAGGGAGCCAACACCGGGGAGCTGTTTTTT.

This clonotype turned up a few times. The gene calls are TRBV6-6 and TRBJ1-2, with D possibly being TRBD1 (5 bases). The CDR3 loop spans 14 amino acids. V lost 5 bases to trimming and J lost 4 bases, with 14 bases between them. The germline gives CDR1 MNHNY, CDR2 SVGAGI (reference sequence). The CDR3: CASSGWGYGYGYTF. In DNA form, the CDR3 reads TGTGCCAGCAGTGGCTGGGGGTACGGCTATGGCTACACCTTC.

This clonotype has a handful of counts. The rearrangement uses TRBV13 and TRBJ2-7; D is possibly TRBD1 (5 bases). This CDR3 region has 12 residues. Germline V gene sequence: CDR1 PRHDT, CDR2 FYEKMQ (reference sequence). Between the trimmed V and J ends, which lost 8 bases and 2 bases, there was a span of 10 bases. CDR3: CASGAVPYEQYV. CDR3 sequence (DNA): TGTGCCAGCGGGGCCGTGCCCTACGAGCAGTACGTC.

V is TRBV12-5 and J is TRBJ2-1, with TRBD1 identical over 9 bases. Germline V gives CDR1 LGHNT, CDR2 FRNRAP. The trim removed 5 bases at V and 0 bases at J, leaving 5 bases unmatched. The CDR3 contains 16 residues. CDR3 in amino acids: CASGGQGFSSYNEQFF. As DNA, the CDR3 is TGTGCTAGTGGTGGACAGGGGTTCTCCTCCTACAATGAGCAGTTCTTC.

This clonotype was recorded a few times. V is TRBV12-3 or TRBV12-4 and J is TRBJ2-7; 9 bases are shared with TRBD1. The J segment lost 5 bases and the V segment lost 5 bases, leaving 7 bases of the junction unmatched. This CDR3 is 14 amino acids long. CDR3: CASSHRDRANEQYF. The DNA for the CDR3 is TGTGCCAGCAGTCACCGGGACAGGGCCAACGAGCAGTACTTC.

The table lists this clonotype with a few counts. The CDR3 loop is CASSPQLRGYSNQPQHF. The DNA for the CDR3 is TGTGCCAGCAGTCCTCAACTCAGAGGATATAGCAATCAGCCCCAGCATTTT. J is TRBJ1-5 and V is TRBV12-3 or TRBV12-4; D remains unclear. The V end lost 5 bases, the J end lost 0 bases, and 17 bases lay between the germline ends. The CDR3 is 17 residues long.

There are many counts of this clonotype. The rearrangement uses TRBV15 and TRBJ2-5; D gene ambiguous. Germline CDR1 is LNHNV and CDR2 is YYDKDF (reference sequence). The CDR3 has 14 residues. The ends were cut back, 0 bases at V and 3 bases at J, with 8 bases in the middle. As DNA, the CDR3 is TGTGCCACCAGCAGAGACGCATCTAAAGAGACCCAGTACTTC. Protein product: CATSRDASKETQYF.

There are many counts of this clonotype. The chain has TRBV12-3 or TRBV12-4 and TRBJ1-4; no reliable D call. The CDR3 runs 15 residues. V was pared by 5 bases and J by 4 bases, with 14 bases between. DNA of the CDR3: TGTGCCAGCAGTGCCGCCGGACGTCGTAATGAAAAACTGTTTTTT. This encodes CASSAAGRRNEKLFF.

This clonotype has more than one count but fewer than ten. Here the CDR3 reads CASSLTRGLHNEQFF. The CDR3 DNA reads as TGTGCCAGCAGCTTAACTAGGGGACTCCACAATGAGCAGTTCTTC. The V gene is TRBV7-3, the J gene TRBJ2-1, with D tentatively TRBD2 (6 bases). Trimming shortened V by 0 bases and J by 5 bases, and 11 bases separated the two germline ends. CDR1 is SGHTA and CDR2 is FQGTGA in the germline V gene. The CDR3 runs 15 residues.

This clonotype has only a few counts. The chain has TRBV20-1 and TRBJ2-5; no definite D call. The V end was cut by 5 bases, the J end by 2 bases, with 12 bases between. This CDR3 contains 13 residues. Germline CDR1 reads DFQATT; CDR2 reads SNEGSKA (reference sequence). CDR3 protein: CSAVQQEQETQYF. As DNA, the CDR3 is TGCAGTGCTGTCCAGCAAGAGCAAGAGACCCAGTACTTC.

J is TRBJ2-3 and V is TRBV20-1; a possible D gene is TRBD1 (5 bases). Germline loops: CDR1 DFQATT, CDR2 SNEGSKA (reference sequence). V gave up 4 bases and J gave up 5 bases, with 7 bases separating them. The CDR3 sequence is 11 residues long. The CDR3: CSANQGDTQYF. Written as DNA, the CDR3 is TGCAGTGCTAACCAGGGAGATACGCAGTATTTT.

The V gene is TRBV2, the J gene TRBJ2-3; 14 positions agree with TRBD2. Germline CDR1 SNHLY, CDR2 FYNNEI. There are 14 residues in the CDR3. V gave up 5 bases and J gave up 9 bases; unmatched junction bases: 4. CDR3 in amino acids: CASSPGLAGATQYF. In DNA form, the CDR3 reads TGTGCCAGCAGTCCGGGACTAGCGGGGGCCACGCAGTATTTT.

This clonotype was seen a few times. The rearrangement uses TRBV24-1 and TRBJ2-1, with D possibly being TRBD1 or TRBD2 (5 bases each). Germline V gene data show CDR1 as KGHDR and CDR2 as SFDVKD. V lost 4 bases, J lost 9 bases, and 9 bases lay in between. This CDR3 contains 12 residues. The CDR3 DNA sequence: TGTGCCACCAGTGACAAGGGGAGTGAGCAGTTCTTC. Translation: CATSDKGSEQFF.

The V and J genes are TRBV20-1 and TRBJ1-5, with 7 bases fitting TRBD1. The CDR3 length is 19 residues. Germline CDR1 DFQATT, CDR2 SNEGSKA (reference sequence). The J segment lost 6 bases and the V segment lost 0 bases, leaving 20 bases of the junction unmatched. The chain's CDR3 is CSARDRLGRVQGLSQPQHF. The CDR3 region has the DNA TGCAGTGCTAGAGATCGTCTGGGGAGGGTACAGGGGCTTTCTCAGCCCCAGCATTTT.

The chain uses TRBV12-3 or TRBV12-4 and TRBJ2-5; TRBD1 is a possible D gene (5 bases). The V end lost 6 bases, the J end lost 0 bases, and 11 bases lay between the germline ends. The CDR3 extends over 14 amino acids. The CDR3 sequence is CASSWQGNQETQYF. The CDR3 DNA follows: TGTGCCAGCAGCTGGCAGGGCAACCAAGAGACCCAGTACTTC.

This clonotype was observed many times. The chain links TRBV5-1 to TRBJ2-7, with unresolved D. The V gene lost 4 bases and the J gene lost 3 bases, with 8 bases spanning the gap. Germline lookup yields CDR1 SGHRS and CDR2 YFSETQ. The CDR3 has 12 amino acids. The CDR3 DNA reads TGCGCCAGCAGCGCCACATTCTACGAGCAGTACTTC. The encoded protein is CASSATFYEQYF.

The chain combines TRBV7-9 with TRBJ2-4; 8 positions agree with TRBD2. The germline CDR1 and CDR2 sequences are SEHNR and FQNEAQ (reference sequence). Losses at the gene ends were 7 bases for V and 4 bases for J; bases not matched to a gene: 9. The CDR3 spans 15 residues. DNA of the CDR3: TGTGCCAGCACTCGGGGGGGGACCTTTAAAAACATTCAGTACTTC. It specifies CASTRGGTFKNIQYF.